The 17 T cell receptor beta chains listed next were all sequenced from one sample in a study of response to subunit inactivated influenza vaccine. MiXCR, run by TCRdb on the RT-PCR reads, gives a single entry per CDR3 protein. The data hold around 480,000 distinct CDR3 sequences, with over 9.5% observed a single time. Sequences were derived from PBMCs from blood, sampled about 40 days after vaccination. These receptor sequences come from a man in his forties or fifties who received an inactivated influenza vaccine.

V gene TRBV20-1 combines with J gene TRBJ2-7; D unresolved. The V gene lost 0 bases and the J gene lost 9 bases, with 9 bases spanning the gap. This CDR3 has 11 residues. Germline V gene sequence: CDR1 DFQATT, CDR2 SNEGSKA (reference sequence). The CDR3 nucleotides read TGCAGTGCTAGAGATCCGAGGAGGCAGTACTTC. It yields the protein CSARDPRRQYF.

For the CDR3, the DNA is TGTGCCACCAGTGGGGCCACAGGGGATACAGATACGCAGTATTTT. This codes for CATSGATGDTDTQYF. V and J are TRBV24-1 and TRBJ2-3, with TRBD1 matching over 7 bases. CDR3 length: 15 residues. CDR1 KGHDR and CDR2 SFDVKD come from the germline V gene. Trimming took 5 bases from V and 3 from J; bases not matched to a gene: 7.

The V gene is TRBV20-1, the J gene TRBJ2-1; TRBD1 is a possible D gene (5 bases). This CDR3 contains 14 residues. V was pared by 3 bases and J by 4 bases, with 13 bases between. Looked up from germline, CDR1 is DFQATT and CDR2 is SNEGSKA (reference sequence). The CDR3 spells CSARGHRQYNEQFF. CDR3 sequence (DNA): TGCAGTGCTAGGGGGCATAGACAGTACAATGAGCAGTTCTTC.

The chain's CDR3 is CSAGSYNEQFF. The CDR3 nucleotides are TGCAGCGCCGGGAGCTACAATGAGCAGTTCTTC. The chain joins TRBV29-1 to TRBJ2-1; a weak D match, TRBD2 (6 bases). This CDR3 region has 11 residues. Trimming removed 7 bases from V and 3 bases from J, with 7 bases in between. CDR1 is SQVTM, CDR2 ANQGSEA, per germline.

The rearrangement links TRBV12-3 or TRBV12-4 to TRBJ2-2; D possibly corresponds to TRBD1 (6 bases). The CDR3 length is 14 residues. Deletions cut 8 bases from V and 6 bases from J, with 16 bases between. CDR3 sequence reads: CASGRAGAAGELFF. In nucleotides, the CDR3 is TGTGCCAGCGGACGGGCAGGGGCCGCCGGGGAGCTGTTTTTT.

A single count supports this clonotype. The chain carries TRBV4-1 and TRBJ1-6, with D possibly being TRBD1 (6 bases). V was pared by 1 base and J by 7 bases, with 14 bases between. Germline CDR1 is MGHRA and CDR2 is YSYEKL. The CDR3 runs to 16 residues. The DNA of the CDR3 is TGCGCCAGCAGCCAAGCTCTCGCAGGGGTAAATTCACCCCTCCACTTT. This encodes CASSQALAGVNSPLHF.

This clonotype was counted only a few times. J is TRBJ2-7 and V is TRBV7-2; D is undetermined. Between the trimmed V and J ends, which lost 8 bases and 0 bases, there was a span of 5 bases. The CDR3 contains 11 residues. Germline lookup yields CDR1 SGHTA and CDR2 FQGNSA. CDR3: CASAGSYEQYF. In DNA, the CDR3 is TGTGCCAGCGCCGGCTCCTACGAGCAGTACTTC.

Many counts were recorded for this clonotype. The chain combines TRBV12-3 or TRBV12-4 with TRBJ1-5, with a possible D match to TRBD1 (5 bases). V was shortened by 5 bases and J by 1 base, with 15 bases between the two germline ends. The CDR3 spans 16 residues. CDR3 in amino acids: CASSPWDLGSNQPQHF. CDR3 sequence (DNA): TGTGCCAGCAGTCCCTGGGACCTGGGGAGCAATCAGCCCCAGCATTTT.

A few counts support this clonotype. The rearrangement joins TRBV6-1 to TRBJ2-7, with D possibly called TRBD1 or TRBD2 (5 bases each). Germline CDR1 is MNHNS and CDR2 is SASEGT. This CDR3 has 17 amino acids. Trimming removed 5 bases from V and 2 bases from J, with 22 bases in between. CDR3 sequence (DNA): TGTGCCAGCAGTCCAGGGTACCAGGGAGAGGGTACCTACGAGCAGTACTTC. Translated: CASSPGYQGEGTYEQYF.

The V call is TRBV20-1, the J call TRBJ1-6; the D gene is possibly TRBD1 (5 bases). The germline gives CDR1 DFQATT, CDR2 SNEGSKA (reference sequence). V was cut by 6 bases and J by 13 bases, with 13 bases left in between. The CDR3 consists of 11 residues. The CDR3 nucleotides are TGCAGTGCAACGGACGGGGGGCCCCTCCACTTT. It codes for CSATDGGPLHF.

This clonotype was seen more than once but under ten times. This chain links TRBV19 with TRBJ2-3; D might be TRBD1 (6 bases). V was pared by 3 bases and J by 2 bases, with 12 bases between. The length of the CDR3 is 15 residues. Germline V gene sequence: CDR1 LNHDA, CDR2 SQIVND (reference sequence). The CDR3 DNA reads TGTGCCAGTAGTATGGGGGCTGGGCTCACAGATACGCAGTATTTT. It translates to CASSMGAGLTDTQYF.

The V and J genes are TRBV7-9 and TRBJ1-5; no reliable D call. Germline CDR1 is SEHNR and CDR2 is FQNEAQ (reference sequence). This CDR3 region has 15 residues. Trimming left V 6 bases short and J 3 bases short, with 15 bases between. DNA of the CDR3: TGTGCCAGCAGTCCCGACACGGGGTACAATCAGCCCCAGCATTTT. Residues: CASSPDTGYNQPQHF.

This clonotype was recorded many times. The J gene is TRBJ2-5, the V gene TRBV4-1, with no clear D. CDR3 size: 15 residues. V dropped 1 base and J dropped 4 bases, with 13 bases sitting between them. Germline V gene data show CDR1 as MGHRA and CDR2 as YSYEKL. As DNA, the CDR3 is TGCGCCAGCAGCCAAGTTGGTGCAGGTTTAGAGACCCAGTACTTC. Amino acids: CASSQVGAGLETQYF.

The CDR3 sequence is CASSHEANYGYTF. CDR3 bases: TGCGCCAGCAGCCATGAAGCTAACTATGGCTACACCTTC. The chain carries TRBV4-3 and TRBJ1-2; D gene uncertain. CDR1 LGHNA and CDR2 YSLEER come from the germline V gene. The CDR3 sequence is 13 residues long. V was cut by 3 bases and J by 0 bases, with 5 bases left in between.

This clonotype was counted between two and nine times. This chain uses TRBV6-2 or TRBV6-3 with TRBJ1-5; D call uncertain. The germline V gene has CDR1 MNHEY and CDR2 SVGEGT. The V end was cut by 7 bases, the J end by 4 bases, with 11 bases between. The CDR3 is 13 residues long. CDR3 nucleotides: TGTGCCAGCACCAACCCCCCGAATCAGCCCCAGCATTTT. Amino acids: CASTNPPNQPQHF.

This chain uses TRBV12-3 or TRBV12-4 with TRBJ1-4; D unresolved. This CDR3 contains 15 residues. The V end lost 1 base, the J end lost 10 bases, and 16 bases lay between the germline ends. This CDR3 is CASSLEVRGIGKLFF. The CDR3 nucleotides are TGTGCCAGCAGTTTAGAGGTACGGGGTATCGGAAAACTGTTTTTT.

This chain links TRBV4-3 with TRBJ1-5; the D gene is possibly TRBD1 (5 bases). Trimming removed 0 bases from V and 1 base from J, with 22 bases in between. The CDR3 runs to 20 residues. CDR1 and CDR2 from the germline V gene are LGHNA and YSLEER. The CDR3 region is CASSQELGFWGEGSNQPQHF. The CDR3, as DNA: TGCGCCAGCAGCCAAGAATTAGGTTTCTGGGGCGAGGGGAGCAATCAGCCCCAGCATTTT.